What follows are 22 T cell receptor beta chains derived from one specimen sequenced in a study of control samples from healthy donors and cancer patients. The data were produced by immunoSEQ multiplex PCR, yet TCRdb's version contains in-frame clones alone and is incomplete. The table shows about 170,000 clones, with 90% to 95% occurring only once. Sequencing was performed on blood. Source of these receptors: an older woman in good health.

This clone was seen a single time. V and J are TRBV19 and TRBJ2-7; unclear D gene. V lost 9 bases and J 5 bases, leaving 20 bases between the germline ends. Germline loops: CDR1 LNHDA, CDR2 SQIVND (reference sequence). This CDR3 is 14 amino acids long. CDR3 nucleotides: TGTGCCAGCAAAAAGACTGACCGACTCAACGAGCAGTACTTC. This sequence encodes CASKKTDRLNEQYF.

This clone was counted a single time. V is TRBV2 and J is TRBJ2-7; D ambiguous. The CDR3 has 12 residues. CDR1 SNHLY and CDR2 FYNNEI come from the germline V gene. V lost 6 bases to trimming and J lost 2 bases, with 8 bases between them. This CDR3 is CASSFTPYEQYF. CDR3 nucleotide sequence: TGTGCCAGCAGCTTTACACCCTACGAGCAGTACTTC.

The chain carries TRBV5-1 and TRBJ2-3, with D perhaps matching TRBD1 (8 bases). Germline CDR1 is SGHRS and CDR2 is YFSETQ. Trimming took 4 bases from V and 4 from J, leaving 16 bases between them. This CDR3 contains 15 residues. The CDR3 region has the DNA TGCGCCAGCAGCATCAACAGGGGGGGCCCAGATACGCAGTATTTT. Amino acid sequence: CASSINRGGPDTQYF. Based on the CDR3 plus reference TRBV5-1 and TRBJ2-3, the full variable domain is KAGVTQTPRYLIKTRGQQVTLSCSPISGHRSVSWYQQTPGQGLQFLFEYFSETQRNKGNFPGRFSGRQFSNSRSEMNVSTLELGDSALYLCASSINRGGPDTQYFGPGTRLTVL.

V gene TRBV11-2 combines with J gene TRBJ1-1, with D perhaps matching TRBD1 (6 bases). Trimming cost V 6 bases and J 6 bases, with 14 bases left between them. CDR3 length equals 13 residues. Germline assignment: CDR1 SGHAT and CDR2 FQNNGV. The CDR3 DNA reads TGTGCCAGCAGGCCACAGGGTAACGCTGAAGCTTTCTTT. This translates into CASRPQGNAEAFF.

This clone was seen just once. Germline and junction disagree at one end, which may indicate a read error. V is TRBV18 and J is TRBJ1-1; D is undetermined. The CDR3 covers 10 residues. CDR1 and CDR2 from the germline V gene are KGHSH and LQKENI. CDR3 DNA sequence: TGTGCCAGCTCACCTCGAGCGGGCCTCTTT. Amino acid sequence: CASSPRAGLF.

The chain uses TRBV27 and TRBJ2-3; D may be TRBD1 or TRBD2 (6 bases each). This CDR3 is 19 amino acids long. Germline assignment: CDR1 MNHEY and CDR2 SMNVEV (reference sequence). V was trimmed by 6 bases and J by 10 bases, leaving 35 bases between them. DNA of the CDR3: TGTGCCAGCAGCCTAATCCCCGGGGGCGGGACTGCCGATAGGGGTCCGCAGTATTTT. The encoded protein is CASSLIPGGGTADRGPQYF.

This clone occurred a few times. The sample has other DNA sequences that encode this CDR3 too. DNA of the CDR3: TGTGCCAGTAGTAGACAGGGATACTATGGCTACACCTTC. This encodes CASSRQGYYGYTF. J is TRBJ1-2 and V is TRBV19, with 7 bases lining up with TRBD1. CDR3 size: 13 residues. Germline V gene sequence: CDR1 LNHDA, CDR2 SQIVND (reference sequence). The V gene end was trimmed by 4 bases and the J gene end by 3 bases; junction bases not matched to a gene: 2.

This chain joins TRBV14 and TRBJ1-3, with unresolved D. The CDR3 length is 14 residues. Between the trimmed V and J ends, which lost 2 bases and 4 bases, there was a span of 9 bases. Germline V lookup: CDR1 SGHDN, CDR2 FVKESK. The CDR3 reads CASSQQLTGNTIYF. The CDR3 DNA sequence: TGTGCCAGCAGCCAACAACTCACCGGAAACACCATATATTTT.

The chain is built from TRBV5-1 and TRBJ2-7; D possibly matches TRBD1 or TRBD2 (5 bases each). Per the germline V gene, CDR1 is SGHRS and CDR2 is YFSETQ. This CDR3 has 16 amino acids. The V end was cut by 9 bases, the J end by 0 bases, with 22 bases between. The DNA for the CDR3 is TGCGCCACCCGAGTGTGGGCCCGGGGCAGCTCCTACGAGCAGTACTTC. This encodes CATRVWARGSSYEQYF.

The chain is built from TRBV2 and TRBJ1-1; D is undetermined. The ends were cut back, 6 bases at V and 5 bases at J, with 13 bases in the middle. Germline assignment: CDR1 SNHLY and CDR2 FYNNEI. The CDR3 consists of 13 residues. The CDR3 spells CASSDSGGTEAFF. CDR3 nucleotides: TGTGCCAGCAGCGATAGTGGAGGAACTGAAGCTTTCTTT.

The rearrangement joins TRBV30 to TRBJ1-6; D gene unclear. The CDR3 spans 14 residues. Germline values: CDR1 GTSNPN, CDR2 SVGIG (reference sequence). Trimming shortened V by 7 bases and J by 10 bases, and 20 bases separated the two germline ends. The CDR3 loop reads CAYNFMPVASPLHF. The CDR3 DNA reads TGTGCCTATAACTTCATGCCGGTGGCATCACCCCTCCACTTT. The variable domain in full, with the rest retrieved from reference TRBV30 and TRBJ1-6, is SQTIHQWPATLVQPVGSPLSLECTVEGTSNPNLYWYRQAAGRGLQLLFYSVGIGQISSEVPQNLSASRPQDRQFILSSKKLLLSDSGFYLCAYNFMPVASPLHFGNGTRLTVT.

This chain links TRBV29-1 with TRBJ2-5; 8 nucleotides match TRBD1. V dropped 6 bases and J dropped 4; count of bases not matched to a gene: 10. The CDR3 covers 14 residues. Looked up from germline, CDR1 is SQVTM and CDR2 is ANQGSEA. The CDR3 nucleotides read TGCAGCGTCCGGACGGGGCAGGGGGCAGAGACCCAGTACTTC. It is translated as CSVRTGQGAETQYF. Complete variable domain (other parts from reference TRBV29-1 and TRBJ2-5): SAVISQKPSRDICQRGTSLTIQCQVDSQVTMMFWYRQQPGQSLTLIATANQGSEATYESGFVIDKFPISRPNLTFSTLTVSNMSPEDSSIYLCSVRTGQGAETQYFGPGTRLLVL.

The chain uses TRBV6-5 and TRBJ1-4, with a possible D match to TRBD1 (5 bases). The CDR3 has 13 amino acids. V lost 2 bases to trimming and J lost 7 bases, with 8 bases between them. Germline V CDR1 and CDR2: MNHEY, SVGAGI. The CDR3 nucleotides are TGTGCCAGCAGTTACGGGGGTCGTGAAAAACTGTTTTTT. It translates to CASSYGGREKLFF.

V usage is TRBV12-3 or TRBV12-4 and J usage is TRBJ1-2; D uncertain. The CDR3 consists of 13 residues. V gave up 3 bases and J gave up 3 bases, with 8 bases separating them. CDR3 coding DNA: TGTGCCAGCAGTTTGCGGGAGGACTATGGCTACACCTTC. Its protein product is CASSLREDYGYTF.

This chain uses TRBV6-5 with TRBJ2-1; no firm D call. Per germline, CDR1 MNHEY and CDR2 SVGAGI. This CDR3 has 16 residues. Trimming removed 1 base at V and 3 bases at J, with 13 bases between. The CDR3 reads CASSYYFQCFYNEQFF. As DNA, the CDR3 is TGTGCCAGCAGTTACTATTTTCAGTGCTTCTACAATGAGCAGTTCTTC.

The gene calls are TRBV2 and TRBJ2-3; weak D call: TRBD2 (7 bases). Germline lookup yields CDR1 SNHLY and CDR2 FYNNEI. The CDR3 is 16 residues long. V lost 7 bases to trimming and J lost 5 bases, with 22 bases between them. CDR3 in amino acids: CASNYGAGAQQDTQYF. DNA for the CDR3: TGTGCCAGCAATTACGGGGCGGGGGCCCAGCAAGATACGCAGTATTTT.

The table lists this clone with a count of one. The chain joins TRBV3-1 (or the pseudogene TRBV3-2) to TRBJ2-6; 9 bases are a match to TRBD1. Germline assignment: CDR1 LGHDT and CDR2 YNNKEL (reference sequence). The CDR3 loop spans 18 amino acids. V was clipped by 4 bases and J by 2 bases; unmatched bases: 9. The CDR3 region is CASSPQQGQGPGANVLTF. The CDR3 DNA reads as TGTGCCAGCAGCCCCCAGCAGGGACAGGGCCCTGGGGCCAACGTCCTGACTTTC.

The J gene is TRBJ1-2, the V gene TRBV2, with a possible D match to TRBD1 (5 bases). V was clipped by 4 bases and J by 6 bases, with 18 bases between them. CDR1 is SNHLY, CDR2 FYNNEI, per germline. CDR3 length: 15 residues. The CDR3 sequence is CASSGSQGVTNGYTF. DNA of the CDR3: TGTGCCAGCAGTGGTAGTCAGGGCGTTACCAATGGCTACACCTTC.

The chain has TRBV29-1 and TRBJ2-3; unclear D gene. Germline CDR1 and CDR2: SQVTM and ANQGSEA. This CDR3 spans 12 amino acids. Trimming took off 3 bases at V and 6 bases at J, with 10 bases between the two ends. The CDR3 bases are TGCAGCGTTGAGTACCGCGTTGATACGCAGTATTTT. The encoded protein is CSVEYRVDTQYF.

The gene calls are TRBV6-5 and TRBJ2-5, with D perhaps matching TRBD1 or TRBD2 (5 bases each). Trimming removed 6 bases from V and 7 bases from J, with 21 bases in between. The germline V gene has CDR1 MNHEY and CDR2 SVGAGI. The CDR3 length is 15 residues. CDR3 DNA sequence: TGTGCCAGCAGGCCACCGGGACCCATTGCCGGGACCCAGTACTTC. Translation: CASRPPGPIAGTQYF.

The J gene is TRBJ2-7, the V gene TRBV27, with 11 bases identical to TRBD1. Looked up from germline, CDR1 is MNHEY and CDR2 is SMNVEV (reference sequence). Trimming cost V 3 bases and J 6 bases; bases outside gene matches: 4. CDR3 length: 14 amino acids. CDR3 nucleotide sequence: TGTGCCAGCAGTTTGACGGACAGGGGGCCCGAGCAGTACTTC. This sequence encodes CASSLTDRGPEQYF.

The chain combines TRBV4-1 with TRBJ1-3; 7 positions agree with TRBD1. Germline V gene data show CDR1 as MGHRA and CDR2 as YSYEKL. The J segment lost 4 bases and the V segment lost 1 base, leaving 10 bases of the junction unmatched. This CDR3 contains 17 residues. The CDR3, as DNA: TGCGCCAGCAGCCAAGGAATCTTAGGGGGCGCGGGAAACACCATATATTTT. As protein: CASSQGILGGAGNTIYF.